These 25 T cell receptor beta chains share one sample of origin, sequenced in a study of identical twins. MiXCR, run by TCRdb on the 5' RACE reads, gives a single entry per CDR3 protein. The top ten clones hold less than 2% of a sample with approximately 630,000 distinct CDR3 sequences, 7.1% of them seen once. Separately, the same data were catalogued under a study of yellow fever vaccine responses in identical twins.

Specimen: PBMCs. The receptors derive from a woman aged 18-29 years in good health.

The chain combines TRBV20-1 with TRBJ1-6, with TRBD1 identical over 8 bases. J was trimmed by 7 bases and V by 8 bases; bases with no gene match: 10. The CDR3 runs 14 residues. In germline, CDR1 is DFQATT, CDR2 SNEGSKA (reference sequence). The CDR3 nucleotides read TGCAGTACGAAGCGGACAGGGTGGAATTCACCCCTCCACTTT. It specifies CSTKRTGWNSPLHF.

This clonotype was seen more than once but under ten times. V gene TRBV20-1 combines with J gene TRBJ2-1; TRBD1 might be the D (5 bases). The length of the CDR3 is 15 residues. Germline lookup yields CDR1 DFQATT and CDR2 SNEGSKA (reference sequence). V was shortened by 3 bases and J by 10 bases, with 22 bases between the two germline ends. In DNA form, the CDR3 reads TGCAGTGCTAGGGAAGGGGCGGAGTATAGAAGGGAGCAGTTCTTC. It encodes CSAREGAEYRREQFF.

This clonotype was recorded many times. This sequence joins TRBV6-1 and TRBJ2-5; possibly TRBD1 or TRBD2 for D (5 bases each). Trimming pared 11 bases from V and 3 bases from J, leaving 16 bases between. The CDR3 loop spans 13 amino acids. Germline V gene lookup returns CDR1 MNHNS and CDR2 SASEGT. This chain's CDR3 is CASAPGTEETQYF. The CDR3 DNA reads as TGTGCCTCAGCCCCTGGGACGGAAGAGACCCAGTACTTC.

This clonotype was counted ten times or more. The CDR3 is CSVEAPGQLDYEQYF. The CDR3 coding sequence is TGCAGCGTTGAAGCGCCAGGACAGCTGGACTACGAGCAGTACTTC. The chain is built from TRBV29-1 and TRBJ2-7, with a tentative D call TRBD1 (6 bases). V was clipped by 1 base and J by 3 bases, with 16 bases between them. Per the germline V gene, CDR1 is SQVTM and CDR2 is ANQGSEA. The CDR3 spans 15 residues.

The V gene is TRBV2, the J gene TRBJ2-2; 12 nucleotides align to TRBD2. Losses at the gene ends were 6 bases for V and 7 bases for J; bases not matched to a gene: 3. Germline loops: CDR1 SNHLY, CDR2 FYNNEI. There are 14 residues in the CDR3. Here the CDR3 DNA reads TGTGCCAGCAGCTGGACTAGCGGGGACGGGGAGCTGTTTTTT. It yields the protein CASSWTSGDGELFF.

About this clonotype itself: At one end the junction does not follow the germline gene, possibly because of a read error. This chain uses TRBV6-7 with TRBJ2-3; D might be TRBD1 or TRBD2, each matching 6 bases. TRBV6-7 is sorted into the ORF group, with uncertain function. The CDR3 consists of 18 residues. CDR3 region: CACSLSLKLGGSTDTQYF. CDR3 sequence (DNA): TGTGCCTGCAGTTTATCCCTTAAGTTGGGGGGCAGCACAGATACGCAGTATTTT.

Ten or more counts support this clonotype. The chain carries TRBV13 and TRBJ1-3, with D possibly being TRBD1 (6 bases). Trimming removed 2 bases from V and 4 bases from J, with 15 bases in between. The CDR3 contains 16 residues. CDR1 and CDR2 (germline): PRHDT, FYEKMQ (reference sequence). The CDR3 loop reads CASSLPLRTEGNTIYF. The CDR3 nucleotides are TGTGCCAGCAGCTTACCCCTTCGGACAGAAGGAAACACCATATATTTT.

The table lists this clonotype with many counts. The chain couples TRBV4-2 to TRBJ2-4; tentatively, D is TRBD2 (6 bases). V lost 2 bases, J lost 2 bases, and 10 bases lay in between. The length of the CDR3 is 15 residues. Germline-derived CDR1 and CDR2 are LGHNA and YNFKEQ. The CDR3 DNA follows: TGTGCCAGCAGCCAACAGGAGGGATCCAAAAACATTCAGTACTTC. It translates to CASSQQEGSKNIQYF.

The chain has TRBV6-1 and TRBJ1-5; D might be TRBD1 (5 bases). Germline CDR1 MNHNS, CDR2 SASEGT. The CDR3 length is 14 residues. The V end was cut by 4 bases, the J end by 4 bases, with 11 bases between. The CDR3 reads CASSARGLNQPQHF. CDR3 nucleotides: TGTGCCAGCAGTGCCCGGGGCCTAAATCAGCCCCAGCATTTT.

The V and J genes are TRBV29-1 and TRBJ2-5; the match to TRBD2 covers 14 bases. J was trimmed by 8 bases and V by 8 bases; bases with no gene match: 10. This CDR3 comprises 14 residues. Germline values: CDR1 SQVTM, CDR2 ANQGSEA. CDR3 amino acids: CSLDGTSGGGTQYF. The CDR3 region has the DNA TGCAGCCTCGATGGGACTAGCGGGGGCGGAACCCAGTACTTC.

Many counts were recorded for this clonotype. This chain joins TRBV3-1 and TRBJ2-7; D is undetermined. CDR1 LGHDT and CDR2 YNNKEL come from the germline V gene (reference sequence). This CDR3 is built from 12 residues. Between the trimmed V and J ends, which lost 5 bases and 0 bases, there was a span of 5 bases. CDR3 residues: CASSSPSYEQYF. The CDR3 DNA sequence: TGTGCCAGCAGCTCGCCCTCCTACGAGCAGTACTTC.

This clonotype was observed a handful of times. The chain links TRBV6-2 or TRBV6-3 to TRBJ1-6; D not certain. V lost 2 bases to trimming and J lost 9 bases, with 11 bases between them. The CDR3 sequence is 14 residues long. The germline V gene encodes CDR1 MNHEY and CDR2 SVGEGT. The CDR3 DNA reads as TGTGCCAGCAGTTACCTCGTGGAAGGTTCACCCCTCCACTTT. It yields the protein CASSYLVEGSPLHF.

The chain carries TRBV4-1 and TRBJ2-3; 9 bases align to TRBD2. CDR1 and CDR2 (germline): MGHRA, YSYEKL. The CDR3 contains 16 residues. V lost 2 bases and J lost 5; bases outside the gene matches: 8. CDR3 sequence: CASSQPPGLAGDTQYF. CDR3 DNA sequence: TGCGCCAGCAGCCAACCGCCGGGACTAGCTGGAGATACGCAGTATTTT.

This clonotype turned up a few times. This chain links TRBV3-1 with TRBJ1-6, with 8 bases lining up with TRBD1. The CDR3 length is 15 residues. Germline lookup yields CDR1 LGHDT and CDR2 YNNKEL (reference sequence). Trimming took 6 bases from V and 7 from J; bases not matched to a gene: 8. This CDR3 reads CASRETGALNSPLHF. The CDR3 DNA follows: TGTGCCAGCAGGGAGACAGGGGCCCTGAATTCACCCCTCCACTTT.

This clonotype was detected a few times. V gene TRBV5-1 combines with J gene TRBJ2-1; 8 bases are a match to TRBD2. This CDR3 has 16 amino acids. Losses at the gene ends were 4 bases for V and 8 bases for J; bases not matched to a gene: 14. CDR1 is SGHRS, CDR2 YFSETQ, per germline. CDR3 nucleotide sequence: TGCGCCAGCAGCCGAACAAGCGGGGGCAAAAGGGATGAGCAGTTCTTC. Translating it yields CASSRTSGGKRDEQFF. The full variable domain, in which reference TRBV5-1 and TRBJ2-1 provide the parts outside the CDR3, is KAGVTQTPRYLIKTRGQQVTLSCSPISGHRSVSWYQQTPGQGLQFLFEYFSETQRNKGNFPGRFSGRQFSNSRSEMNVSTLELGDSALYLCASSRTSGGKRDEQFFGPGTRLTVL.

The sample holds a few counts of this clonotype. The V call is TRBV18, the J call TRBJ1-2; D might be TRBD1 (5 bases). The CDR3 length is 19 residues. Trimming pared 3 bases from V and 5 bases from J, leaving 28 bases between. Looked up from germline, CDR1 is KGHSH and CDR2 is LQKENI. CDR3 coding DNA: TGTGCCAGCTCACCCGATCCTTCCGGGACGGGGATCGCGATTTATGGCTACACCTTC. It is translated as CASSPDPSGTGIAIYGYTF. Full variable domain (missing parts from reference TRBV18 and TRBJ1-2): NAGVMQNPRHLVRRRGQEARLRCSPMKGHSHVYWYRQLPEEGLKFMVYLQKENIIDESGMPKERFSAEFPKEGPSILRIQQVVRGDSAAYFCASSPDPSGTGIAIYGYTFGSGTRLTVV.

This clonotype was counted between two and nine times. CDR3 sequence: CAISEPGISPLHF. The CDR3 region has the DNA TGTGCCATCAGTGAGCCCGGTATTTCACCCCTCCACTTT. The J gene is TRBJ1-6, the V gene TRBV10-3; D is ambiguous. The CDR3 runs 13 residues. Germline assignment: CDR1 ENHRY and CDR2 SYGVKD. The V gene lost 2 bases and the J gene lost 9 bases, with 8 bases spanning the gap.

This clonotype was observed a few times. The J gene is TRBJ2-2, the V gene TRBV27; TRBD1 might be the D (6 bases). Trimming cost V 8 bases and J 1 base, with 14 bases left between them. Germline V lookup: CDR1 MNHEY, CDR2 SMNVEV (reference sequence). This CDR3 contains 15 residues. CDR3 nucleotide sequence: TGTGCCAGCCGGTACGCAGGGGTGAACACCGGGGAGCTGTTTTTT. Protein product: CASRYAGVNTGELFF.

This chain connects TRBV6-5 to TRBJ1-1; 9 bases match TRBD1. The CDR3 is 15 amino acids. The J segment lost 3 bases and the V segment lost 7 bases, leaving 9 bases of the junction unmatched. Germline V gene lookup returns CDR1 MNHEY and CDR2 SVGAGI. This CDR3 reads CASISRDRADTEAFF. DNA of the CDR3: TGTGCCAGCATTTCCAGGGACAGGGCCGACACTGAAGCTTTCTTT.

V usage is TRBV20-1 and J usage is TRBJ2-7; 14 positions agree with TRBD2. V lost 5 bases, J lost 6 bases, and 6 bases stayed unmatched. The CDR3 runs 14 residues. Germline V CDR1 and CDR2: DFQATT, SNEGSKA (reference sequence). This CDR3 is CSALRTSGRREQYF. The CDR3 DNA is TGCAGTGCTTTACGGACTAGCGGGAGGCGCGAGCAGTACTTC.

This clonotype was seen only a few times. The chain joins TRBV4-1 to TRBJ2-2, with 9 bases identical to TRBD1. CDR3 length: 16 amino acids. The germline CDR1 and CDR2 sequences are MGHRA and YSYEKL. V gave up 3 bases and J gave up 2 bases; unmatched junction bases: 4. The CDR3 loop is CASSHPQGANTGELFF. CDR3 nucleotide sequence: TGCGCCAGCAGCCACCCACAGGGGGCAAACACCGGGGAGCTGTTTTTT.

This clonotype was seen a few times. The chain carries TRBV6-1 and TRBJ2-3, with TRBD2 identical over 10 bases. With V trimmed by 6 bases and J by 2 bases, 5 bases remained unmatched. The germline CDR1 and CDR2 sequences are MNHNS and SASEGT. The CDR3 length is 15 residues. In DNA, the CDR3 is TGTGCCAGCAGCCAAGCGGGGGGGATCACAGATACGCAGTATTTT. This encodes CASSQAGGITDTQYF.

This clonotype was recorded a few times. The chain recombines TRBV6-5 with TRBJ2-7; D may correspond to TRBD1 or TRBD2 (6 bases each). This CDR3 contains 12 residues. Germline CDR1 and CDR2: MNHEY and SVGAGI. V lost 10 bases to trimming and J lost 2 bases, with 12 bases between them. The CDR3 protein is CATTGAAYEQYF. CDR3 sequence (DNA): TGTGCCACCACGGGGGCAGCCTACGAGCAGTACTTC.

This clonotype was observed at least ten times. The rearrangement links TRBV15 to TRBJ2-4; perhaps TRBD2 as D (5 bases). The CDR3 totals 16 residues. With 1 base removed from V and 3 bases from J, the gap between germline ends came to 13 bases. CDR1 and CDR2 from the germline V gene are LNHNV and YYDKDF (reference sequence). The CDR3 region has the DNA TGTGCCACCAGCAGAGTTGGAATCGGGAACAAAAACATTCAGTACTTC. Its protein is CATSRVGIGNKNIQYF.

Only a few counts were recorded for this clonotype. This chain connects TRBV20-1 to TRBJ1-6; D perhaps matches TRBD1 (6 bases). CDR3 length equals 12 residues. The V end lost 4 bases, the J end lost 12 bases, and 13 bases lay between the germline ends. Germline CDR1 and CDR2: DFQATT and SNEGSKA (reference sequence). The CDR3 spells CSAKNRDLPLHF. CDR3 in DNA: TGCAGTGCTAAAAACAGGGATTTACCCCTCCACTTT.